A selection of T cell receptor beta chains follows, all from one sample in a study of low-dose radiotherapy and immunotherapy resistance in tumors. TCRdb re-called the reads through MiXCR, storing one row per CDR3 protein. In the table there are more than 90,000 distinct CDR3 sequences, roughly 20% of which are singletons. The sample was PBMCs, taken after low-dose radiotherapy plus immunotherapy. Every receptor here comes from a male donor with prostate cancer. Both conserved end residues are part of each CDR3. The D gene is left open where the match is weak. Expanded clones get a size class; other rows say once, few or many, or leave the size out.

v_call	j_call	clone_size	d_call	cdr3_nt	cdr3_aa
TRBV6-6	TRBJ2-1	.	.	TGTGCCAGCAGACCCACTAGTAGCGTCCGCAATGAGCAGTTCTTC	CASRPTSSVRNEQFF
TRBV19	TRBJ2-5	once	.	TGTGCCAGTAGTATTCGGGGAGAGACCCAGTACTTC	CASSIRGETQYF
TRBV27	TRBJ2-7	many	.	TGTGCCAGCAGTCTATCTTACAGGGCCTACGAGCAGTACTTC	CASSLSYRAYEQYF
TRBV5-1	TRBJ1-1	many	.	TGCGCCAGCAGCTTGGGGGGGTTGGCGGGGAACACTGAAGCTTTCTTT	CASSLGGLAGNTEAFF
TRBV7-9	TRBJ2-5	many	.	TGTGCCAGCAGCTTTCCACAGGTTGAGTCAGAGACCCAGTACTTC	CASSFPQVESETQYF
TRBV4-3	TRBJ2-1	.	.	TGCGCCAGCAGCCACAAGGCGGGATATGAGCAGTTCTTC	CASSHKAGYEQFF
TRBV27	TRBJ2-5	.	.	TGTGCCAGCAGTATATTGCGGGGCCAGCAAGAGACCCAGTACTTC	CASSILRGQQETQYF
TRBV19	TRBJ2-6	.	.	TGTGCCAGTAGTATAGTGGGGGCTGGGGCCAACGTCCTGACTTTC	CASSIVGAGANVLTF
TRBV14	TRBJ2-3	.	TRBD2	TGTGCCAGCAGCCAAAGCGCCGCGGGAGGGCCGGTTTCGCAGTATTTT	CASSQSAAGGPVSQYF
TRBV28	TRBJ2-5	.	.	TGTGCCAGCAGTTTAGGGGCCCTTGGGGGGACCCAGTACTTC	CASSLGALGGTQYF
TRBV18	TRBJ1-2	many	.	TGTGCCAGCTCAGTACAGGGAGGCGGCTACACCTTC	CASSVQGGGYTF
TRBV6-1	TRBJ2-3	few	TRBD1	TGTGCCAGCAGCCCCGGGACAGGGTTGTCAGATACGCAGTATTTT	CASSPGTGLSDTQYF
TRBV11-1	TRBJ2-1	many	.	TGTGCCAGCAGCCCCTTCCAGGGTTGGGCCTACAATGAGCAGTTCTTC	CASSPFQGWAYNEQFF
TRBV2	TRBJ2-7	many	TRBD1	TGTGCCAGCAGCCAGGCCCGGACAGGCGGACAGGGGCAGTACTTC	CASSQARTGGQGQYF
TRBV7-6	TRBJ2-7	many	TRBD2	TGTGCCAGCAGCCCACGCGAGCGGGGGCTCGAGCAGTACTTC	CASSPRERGLEQYF
TRBV5-1	TRBJ2-6	many	TRBD1	TGCGCCAGCAGCTCGACAGGGGCAGGAGGGGCCAACGTCCTGACTTTC	CASSSTGAGGANVLTF
TRBV29-1	TRBJ2-6	.	.	TGCAGCGTTGAAGATCCTTTCCTCTCTGGGGCCAACGTCCTGATTTTC	CSVEDPFLSGANVLIF
TRBV7-6	TRBJ2-7	few	TRBD1	TGTGCCAGCAGCTTAGGCTTCGGGACAGGGGTGGGCGAGCAGTACTTC	CASSLGFGTGVGEQYF
TRBV19	TRBJ1-5	many	.	TGTGCCAGTAGTGTCCAGGTTAATCAGCCCCAGCATTTT	CASSVQVNQPQHF
TRBV7-3	TRBJ2-1	many	.	TGTGCCAGCAGCTTAACGGCTCAGAGCTCCTACAATGAGCAGTTCTTC	CASSLTAQSSYNEQFF
TRBV7-2	TRBJ2-5	many	TRBD2	TGTGCCAGCAGCGGACGGACTAGCGGGGGGGGGGAGACCCAGTACTTC	CASSGRTSGGGETQYF
TRBV7-2	TRBJ2-1	few	TRBD1	TGTGCCAGCAGCGCCGACAGGGGGCAATACAATGAGCAGTTCTTC	CASSADRGQYNEQFF
TRBV6-2/TRBV6-3	TRBJ2-7	many	.	TGTGCCAGCAGAATCGGACTGTATAGCGAGCAGTACTTC	CASRIGLYSEQYF
TRBV19	TRBJ1-5	few	.	TGTGCCAGCAGGGGTCAGAGACTAGGGCAGCCCCAGCATTTT	CASRGQRLGQPQHF
TRBV7-9	TRBJ2-3	.	.	TGTGCCAGCGGCGACGGTCCTCGGAATACGCAGTATTTT	CASGDGPRNTQYF
TRBV6-2/TRBV6-3	TRBJ2-3	medium-sized	TRBD2	TGTGCCAGCACGGTTGTCGGGGGGACCCCAGATACGCAGTATTTT	CASTVVGGTPDTQYF
TRBV30	TRBJ1-1	many	TRBD1	TGTGCCTGGAGTGGGGGACTCAGGGGGCCCACCGACACTGAAGCTTTCTTT	CAWSGGLRGPTDTEAFF
TRBV20-1	TRBJ2-5	many	.	TGCAGTGCTAGACTAGTCCAAGAGACCCAGTACTTC	CSARLVQETQYF
TRBV5-1	TRBJ1-1	many	TRBD1	TGCGCCAGCAGCCAGGAACCGGGACAGGGAAGCGGCACTGAAGCTTTCTTT	CASSQEPGQGSGTEAFF
TRBV5-5	TRBJ1-1	.	.	TGTGCCAGCACCGGGTCGAACACTGAAGCTTTCTTT	CASTGSNTEAFF
TRBV7-9	TRBJ1-3	many	.	TGTGCCAGCAGCTTAGCGGAGACCCTCGGGGACCAAGCCATATATTTT	CASSLAETLGDQAIYF
TRBV7-9	TRBJ2-3	many	TRBD2	TGTGCCAGCAGCGGACCCGGGACTAGTTACACAGATACGCAGTATTTT	CASSGPGTSYTDTQYF
TRBV6-1	TRBJ1-2	many	.	TGTGCCAGTGGTGGCGGGGGGCTTGGCTACACCTTC	CASGGGGLGYTF
TRBV12-3/TRBV12-4	TRBJ2-3	many	TRBD2	TGTGCCAGCAGCAGACTAGCGGGGGGTTCAGATACGCAGTATTTT	CASSRLAGGSDTQYF
TRBV5-5	TRBJ2-5	many	.	TGTGCCAGCAGCTTGATCCCTCCAGAGACCCAGTACTTC	CASSLIPPETQYF
TRBV5-5	TRBJ2-3	.	.	TGTGCCAGCAGCTACGTTCTGAGCACAGATACGCAGTATTTT	CASSYVLSTDTQYF
TRBV27	TRBJ2-6	many	.	TGTGCCAGCAGTTTATCCCCAGGGGCTGGGGCCAACGTCCTGACTTTC	CASSLSPGAGANVLTF
TRBV5-5	TRBJ2-7	many	.	TGTGCCAGCACCGGGGACTTTAGCTCCTACGAGCAGTACTTC	CASTGDFSSYEQYF
TRBV2	TRBJ2-1	few	TRBD2	TGTGCCAGCAGTGAAGCGCTTCAAGGGCTAGCGGGAGACAATGAGCAGTTCTTC	CASSEALQGLAGDNEQFF
TRBV7-2	TRBJ1-2	many	.	TGTGCCAGCAGTAAACAGAACCTTAACTATGGCTACACCTTC	CASSKQNLNYGYTF
TRBV20-1	TRBJ1-3	many	.	TGCAGTGCTAGAGGGGGGGGCAGGCGATCTGGAAACACCATATATTTT	CSARGGGRRSGNTIYF
TRBV7-2	TRBJ2-7	many	TRBD2	TGTGCCAGCAGCGAAGCCAGCGGGGGGGCCTACGAGCAGTACTTC	CASSEASGGAYEQYF
TRBV5-1	TRBJ2-1	many	TRBD1	TGCGCCAGTAGAGATTGGGCCAGGGGGAAGAGCTCCTACAATGAGCAGTTCTTC	CASRDWARGKSSYNEQFF
TRBV4-1	TRBJ2-2	many	TRBD2	TGCGCCAGCAGCCAGGGCCGACTAGCGGGGGATAGCGGGGAGCTGTTTTTT	CASSQGRLAGDSGELFF
TRBV10-3	TRBJ1-3	many	.	TGTGCCATCAGTAGCGCAGGGACGGGAAACACCATATATTTT	CAISSAGTGNTIYF